Listed here are 15 T cell receptor beta chains from one sample, sequenced in a study of monozygotic twins with cystic fibrosis. The assay was immunoSEQ multiplex PCR, and TCRdb's table has in-frame clones only and misses some. This sample has tens of thousands of clones, with roughly 84% found just once. Sequences were obtained from blood. The receptors were sampled from a girl aged 2-9 years with cystic fibrosis.

The rearrangement joins TRBV11-2 to TRBJ2-3, with D unresolved. The CDR3 has 12 residues. V was shortened by 2 bases and J by 2 bases, with 2 bases between the two germline ends. Germline CDR1 and CDR2: SGHAT and FQNNGV. The CDR3 nucleotides read TGTGCCAGCAGCTTAATCACAGATACGCAGTATTTT. It specifies CASSLITDTQYF.

As for this clone: A read error may produce the germline difference seen at one junction end. The chain employs TRBV7-2 and TRBJ1-6; maybe TRBD1 (6 bases). The CDR3 contains 18 residues. Germline CDR1 reads SGHTA; CDR2 reads FQGNSA. The chain's CDR3 is CASSLARGGAALNSPLHF. The CDR3 bases are TGTGCCAGCAGCTTAGCCAGGGGCGGGGCAGCCCTTAATTCGCCCCTCCACTTT.

This sequence joins TRBV4-2 and TRBJ2-5; D possibly matches TRBD1 or TRBD2 (5 bases each). Trimming cost V 1 base and J 0 bases, with 18 bases left between them. CDR1 is LGHNA and CDR2 is YNFKEQ in the germline V gene. This CDR3 region has 18 residues. CDR3 nucleotides: TGTGCCAGCAGCCAAGTGGGGGTGGGGCCAACGTACCAAGAGACCCAGTACTTC. This translates into CASSQVGVGPTYQETQYF.

V usage is TRBV14 and J usage is TRBJ2-1, with 14 bases aligning to TRBD2. V was pared by 2 bases and J by 11 bases, with 5 bases of the junction left unmatched. Germline V lookup: CDR1 SGHDN, CDR2 FVKESK. The CDR3 runs to 15 residues. CDR3 sequence reads: CASSQWTSGGIKQFF. CDR3 nucleotides: TGTGCCAGCAGCCAATGGACTAGCGGGGGGATCAAGCAGTTCTTC.

This clone showed up just a few times. V and J are TRBV4-1 and TRBJ1-3; the D is unclear. Trimming took 0 bases from V and 0 from J, leaving 6 bases between them. The CDR3 consists of 15 residues. Germline V CDR1 and CDR2: MGHRA, YSYEKL. CDR3 region: CASSQDQNSGNTIYF. DNA for the CDR3: TGCGCCAGCAGCCAAGACCAAAACTCTGGAAACACCATATATTTT.

This chain joins TRBV7-2 and TRBJ2-7; 15 bases are a match to TRBD2. This CDR3 region has 15 residues. V lost 5 bases, J lost 12 bases, and 11 bases stayed unmatched. The germline V gene encodes CDR1 SGHTA and CDR2 FQGNSA. The CDR3 DNA follows: TGTGCCAGCAGCCGCCCGGGACTAGCGGGGGGTGTGCTGTACTTC. Its protein product is CASSRPGLAGGVLYF.

The chain joins TRBV5-4 to TRBJ1-2; D unresolved. The CDR3 contains 14 residues. Trimming removed 4 bases at V and 3 bases at J, with 13 bases between. Germline values: CDR1 SGHNT, CDR2 YYREEE (reference sequence). The CDR3 coding sequence is TGTGCCAGCAGCATAGAAAATTGGGACTATGGCTACACCTTC. This encodes CASSIENWDYGYTF.

This rearrangement joins TRBV27 to TRBJ1-4, with D unclear. The CDR3 extends over 14 amino acids. Germline V gene data show CDR1 as MNHEY and CDR2 as SMNVEV (reference sequence). Trimming removed 8 bases at V and 4 bases at J, with 14 bases between. CDR3 amino acids: CASCSEANNEKLFF. The CDR3 DNA reads TGTGCCAGCTGTTCAGAGGCCAATAATGAAAAACTGTTTTTT.

The rearrangement uses TRBV25-1 and TRBJ2-1; 8 nucleotides align to TRBD1. Germline V gives CDR1 MGHDK, CDR2 SYGVNS. Trimming removed 5 bases from V and 0 bases from J; junction bases left unmatched: 3. The CDR3 runs to 15 residues. CDR3 DNA sequence: TGTGCCAGCAGTCCCACAGGGGGCTCCTACAATGAGCAGTTCTTC. Protein sequence: CASSPTGGSYNEQFF.

This clone has a single count. The gene calls are TRBV2 and TRBJ1-2; D unresolved. V shed 7 bases and J shed 4 bases, with 10 bases lying between them. There are 12 residues in the CDR3. The germline V gene encodes CDR1 SNHLY and CDR2 FYNNEI. CDR3 sequence (DNA): TGTGCCAGCACCCCGCCAGCCTATGGCTACACCTTC. Translating it yields CASTPPAYGYTF.

The chain has TRBV19 and TRBJ1-1; no definite D call. The germline V gene has CDR1 LNHDA and CDR2 SQIVND (reference sequence). The CDR3 is made up of 14 amino acids. Between the trimmed V and J ends, which lost 1 base and 5 bases, there was a span of 11 bases. This chain's CDR3 is CASSIVGRGTEAFF. DNA for the CDR3: TGTGCCAGTAGTATAGTCGGTCGGGGTACTGAAGCTTTCTTT. Variable domain in full (rest from reference TRBV19 and TRBJ1-1): DGGITQSPKYLFRKEGQNVTLSCEQNLNHDAMYWYRQDPGQGLRLIYYSQIVNDFQKGDIAEGYSVSREKKESFPLTVTSAQKNPTAFYLCASSIVGRGTEAFFGQGTRLTVV.

The V gene is TRBV29-1, the J gene TRBJ2-5; 7 positions match TRBD1. CDR1 is SQVTM, CDR2 ANQGSEA, per germline. Losses at the gene ends were 4 bases for V and 3 bases for J; bases not matched to a gene: 5. The CDR3 length is 13 residues. The CDR3 DNA sequence: TGCAGCGTTGCCCAAACAGGGGAAGAGACCCAGTACTTC. Encoded protein: CSVAQTGEETQYF.

This clone has only a few counts. The chain recombines TRBV5-1 with TRBJ1-6, with 7 bases fitting TRBD1. Germline CDR1 reads SGHRS; CDR2 reads YFSETQ. J gave up 9 bases and V 3 bases, and 9 bases lay outside the gene matches. The CDR3 totals 15 residues. The CDR3 is CASSYGTDRVSPLHF. The DNA of the CDR3 is TGCGCCAGCAGCTACGGGACAGACCGCGTTTCACCCCTCCACTTT.

The chain recombines TRBV13 with TRBJ2-7; D is unresolved. V gave up 2 bases and J gave up 2 bases, with 10 bases separating them. CDR3 length: 14 amino acids. Germline V gene lookup returns CDR1 PRHDT and CDR2 FYEKMQ (reference sequence). The CDR3 protein is CASSLTWQPYEQYF. In DNA form, the CDR3 reads TGTGCCAGCAGCTTAACGTGGCAGCCCTACGAGCAGTACTTC.

The CDR3 reads CASGSGTGGALVGYTF. The CDR3 coding sequence is TGTGCCAGCGGGTCAGGGACAGGGGGCGCTTTAGTTGGCTACACCTTC. This chain links TRBV6-6 with TRBJ1-2, with 12 bases identical to TRBD1. The CDR3 length is 16 residues. Per the germline V gene, CDR1 is MNHNY and CDR2 is SVGAGI (reference sequence). V was clipped by 8 bases and J by 7 bases; unmatched bases: 14.